The rows below give T cell receptor beta chains drawn from one sample of a study of blood T cell repertoires in COVID-19. TCRdb's table, derived via immunoSEQ multiplex PCR, lists solely in-frame clones and lacks some. The sample yields about 310,000 clones, roughly 89% seen once. The sequenced sample consisted of PBMCs or T cells enriched from blood (not recorded which). These receptors all come from a man between 60 and 70 years old who had recovered from COVID-19. Each CDR3 is given with its conserved first and last residue. The D gene is left open where the match is weak. A clone size is listed for some rows: how often the clone was seen (once, few, many), or a class if it is expanded.

TRBV7-9	TRBJ1-2	TRBD1	NA	CASSLTGQEANYGYTF	TGTGCCAGCAGCTTAACGGGACAGGAAGCTAACTATGGCTACACCTTC
TRBV20-1	TRBJ2-7	NA	few	CSTGVTYEQYF	TGCAGCACCGGGGTTACCTACGAGCAGTACTTC
TRBV5-1	TRBJ2-1	TRBD2	NA	CASSRTSGNNEQFF	TGCGCCAGCAGCAGGACTAGCGGAAACAATGAGCAGTTCTTC
TRBV19	TRBJ2-1	TRBD1	NA	CASRKPPGQGLLF	TGTGCCAGTAGGAAACCCCCGGGACAGGGTTTACTCTTC
TRBV4-2	TRBJ1-4	TRBD1	NA	CASSQPQTGTLEKLFF	TGTGCCAGCAGCCAACCTCAGACAGGGACCCTCGAAAAACTGTTTTTT
TRBV2	TRBJ1-5	NA	once	CASSQTERNQPQHF	TGTGCCAGCAGCCAGACGGAGCGCAATCAGCCCCAGCATTTT
TRBV7-9	TRBJ2-6	NA	NA	CASSLSGTGANVLTF	TGTGCCAGCAGCTTGTCCGGGACAGGGGCCAACGTCCTGACTTTC
TRBV7-9	TRBJ1-4	NA	NA	CASSPSSEKLFF	TGTGCCAGCAGCCCCTCTTCTGAAAAACTGTTTTTT
TRBV14	TRBJ1-2	NA	NA	CASSPSGGLNYGYTF	TGTGCCAGCAGCCCCTCGGGGGGGCTTAACTATGGCTACACCTTC
TRBV7-9	TRBJ1-5	TRBD1	NA	CASSADDRVGQPQHF	TGTGCCAGCAGCGCGGACGACAGGGTGGGTCAGCCCCAGCATTTT
TRBV18	TRBJ2-2	NA	NA	CASSLNTGELFF	TGTGCCAGCTCACTAAACACCGGGGAGCTGTTTTTT
TRBV5-5	TRBJ2-1	NA	NA	CASSFAASSYNEQFF	TGTGCCAGCAGCTTTGCCGCGAGCTCCTACAATGAGCAGTTCTTC
TRBV28	TRBJ2-1	TRBD2	once	CASSSPSSGSYNEQFF	TGTGCCAGCAGTTCCCCCTCGAGCGGGAGCTACAATGAGCAGTTCTTC
TRBV19	TRBJ2-1	TRBD2	NA	CASSIRAGGYNEQFF	TGTGCCAGTAGTATAAGAGCGGGAGGCTACAATGAGCAGTTCTTC
TRBV7-9	TRBJ2-3	NA	NA	CASSFGGSTDTQYF	TGTGCCAGCAGCTTTGGGGGGAGCACAGATACGCAGTATTTT
TRBV3-1/TRBV3-2	TRBJ2-2	TRBD1	NA	CASSRQGNTGELFF	TGTGCCAGCAGCCGACAGGGGAACACCGGGGAGCTGTTTTTT
TRBV18	TRBJ1-5	NA	NA	CASSPVYSNQPQHF	TGTGCCAGCTCACCAGTTTATAGCAATCAGCCCCAGCATTTT
TRBV3-1/TRBV3-2	TRBJ1-5	TRBD1	NA	CASSRTGGGSNQPQHF	TGTGCCAGCAGTCGTACAGGGGGCGGAAGCAATCAGCCCCAGCATTTT
TRBV7-2	TRBJ1-5	TRBD1	once	CASSSDRDYQPQHF	TGTGCCAGCAGCTCAGACAGGGACTATCAGCCCCAGCATTTT
TRBV6-2/TRBV6-3	TRBJ2-3	TRBD2	NA	CASSYSIYGRAETDTQYF	TGTGCCAGCAGTTACTCGATTTACGGGAGGGCCGAGACAGATACGCAGTATTTT
TRBV19	TRBJ1-1	TRBD1	NA	CASSIGPQGPLNTEAFF	TGTGCCAGTAGTATAGGCCCACAGGGGCCGTTGAACACTGAAGCTTTCTTT
TRBV28	TRBJ2-1	TRBD2	NA	CASSFLREGLSYNEQFF	TGTGCCAGCAGTTTTTTGAGGGAGGGCCTCTCCTACAATGAGCAGTTCTTC
TRBV19	TRBJ1-1	TRBD1	NA	CASSKWTGGNTEAFF	TGTGCCAGTAGTAAGTGGACAGGGGGCAACACTGAAGCTTTCTTT
TRBV7-3	TRBJ2-1	TRBD1	NA	CASSFTGDSYNEQFF	TGTGCCAGCAGTTTTACAGGGGATAGTTACAATGAGCAGTTCTTC
TRBV30	TRBJ1-1	NA	NA	CAWSDGGPGNTEAFF	TGTGCCTGGAGTGACGGGGGGCCGGGGAACACTGAAGCTTTCTTT
TRBV19	TRBJ2-1	TRBD1	NA	CASSTRDRGDNEQFF	TGTGCCAGTAGTACCCGGGACAGGGGGGACAATGAGCAGTTCTTC
TRBV19	TRBJ1-2	TRBD1	once	CASYPGPDRDNNYGYTF	TGTGCCAGTTACCCCGGGCCGGACAGGGACAACAACTATGGCTACACCTTC
TRBV5-1	TRBJ2-3	TRBD1	NA	CASSSGQGWSDTQYF	TGCGCCAGCAGCTCGGGACAGGGATGGTCAGATACGCAGTATTTT
TRBV5-1	TRBJ2-3	NA	NA	CASSAGQMRDTQYF	TGCGCCAGCAGCGCGGGACAGATGAGGGATACGCAGTATTTT
TRBV5-1	TRBJ2-2	TRBD2	NA	CASSPLAGGLSSGELFF	TGCGCCAGCAGCCCCCTAGCGGGAGGCCTGAGTAGCGGGGAGCTGTTTTTT
TRBV2	TRBJ1-2	TRBD1	NA	CASRDRAAGYTF	TGTGCCAGCCGGGACAGGGCGGCTGGCTACACCTTC
TRBV19	TRBJ2-1	TRBD1	NA	CASIPRRDRANEQFF	TGTGCCAGTATACCCCGCCGGGACAGGGCTAATGAGCAGTTCTTC
TRBV27	TRBJ2-1	NA	NA	CASSLIPRYEQFF	TGTGCCAGCAGTTTAATACCTAGATATGAGCAGTTCTTC
TRBV6-5	TRBJ2-1	TRBD2	NA	CASSLGLAGALEQFF	TGTGCCAGCAGTCTGGGACTAGCGGGAGCACTTGAGCAGTTCTTC
TRBV28	TRBJ2-7	TRBD2	few	CASSLLGTSGRISYEQYF	TGTGCCAGCAGTTTACTCGGGACTAGCGGGAGGATCTCCTACGAGCAGTACTTC
TRBV5-1	TRBJ2-2	NA	NA	CASSQQGETNTGELFF	TGCGCCAGCAGCCAACAGGGTGAGACGAACACCGGGGAGCTGTTTTTT
TRBV7-2	TRBJ2-5	TRBD2	NA	CASSLGDSGSGETQYF	TGTGCCAGCAGCTTAGGGGATAGCGGGAGCGGGGAGACCCAGTACTTC
TRBV6-5	TRBJ1-1	NA	NA	CASRRGTENTEAFF	TGTGCCAGCAGAAGGGGGACGGAGAACACTGAAGCTTTCTTT
TRBV18	TRBJ1-4	TRBD1	NA	CASSRGQENEKLFF	TGTGCCAGCTCACGGGGACAGGAAAATGAAAAACTGTTTTTT
TRBV21-1	TRBJ2-1	NA	NA	CASSKLFGTSGTFRYEQFF	TGTGCCAGCAGCAAATTATTCGGGACTAGCGGGACCTTCAGGTATGAGCAGTTCTTC
TRBV3-1/TRBV3-2	TRBJ2-7	NA	NA	CASSQRTGSYEQYF	TGTGCCAGCAGCCAACGTACTGGCTCCTACGAGCAGTACTTC
TRBV19	TRBJ1-2	NA	NA	CASSIPTHRLGYTF	TGTGCCAGTAGTATCCCGACACACCGCTTAGGCTACACCTTC
TRBV11-2	TRBJ1-4	NA	NA	CASSLVGGANEKLFF	TGTGCCAGCAGCTTAGTCGGGGGTGCTAATGAAAAACTGTTTTTT
TRBV6-1	TRBJ2-7	NA	NA	CASSEMIQTGHGEDEQYF	TGTGCCAGCAGTGAAATGATACAGACAGGCCACGGCGAGGACGAGCAGTACTTC
TRBV9	TRBJ2-7	TRBD2	NA	CASTHGLAGKEQYF	TGTGCCAGCACCCACGGACTAGCGGGAAAGGAGCAGTACTTC
TRBV24-1	TRBJ2-3	NA	NA	CATSERPDTQYF	TGTGCCACCTCGGAGCGTCCCGATACGCAGTATTTT
TRBV14	TRBJ2-7	TRBD1	NA	CASSQPMDRGEQYF	TGTGCCAGCAGCCAACCGATGGACAGGGGCGAGCAGTACTTC
TRBV4-1	TRBJ1-4	NA	NA	CASSLRDTATNEKLFF	TGCGCCAGCAGCCTAAGAGACACCGCAACTAATGAAAAACTGTTTTTT
TRBV28	TRBJ1-1	NA	NA	CATGGLNTEAFF	TGTGCCACCGGAGGGTTGAACACTGAAGCTTTCTTT
TRBV5-1	TRBJ2-2	NA	NA	CASSLQGNTGELFF	TGCGCCAGCAGCCTCCAGGGAAACACCGGGGAGCTGTTTTTT